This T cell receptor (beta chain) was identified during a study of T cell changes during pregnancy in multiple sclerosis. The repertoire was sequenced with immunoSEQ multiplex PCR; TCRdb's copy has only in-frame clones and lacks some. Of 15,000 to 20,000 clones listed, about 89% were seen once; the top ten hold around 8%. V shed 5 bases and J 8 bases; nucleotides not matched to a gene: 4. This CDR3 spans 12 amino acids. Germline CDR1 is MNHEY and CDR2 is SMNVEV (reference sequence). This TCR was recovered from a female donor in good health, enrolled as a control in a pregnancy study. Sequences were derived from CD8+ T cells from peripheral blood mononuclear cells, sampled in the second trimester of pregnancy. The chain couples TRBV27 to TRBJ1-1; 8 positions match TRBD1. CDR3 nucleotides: TGTGCCAGCAGTCAGGGGGCAGGGGAAGCTTTCTTT. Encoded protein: CASSQGAGEAFF.